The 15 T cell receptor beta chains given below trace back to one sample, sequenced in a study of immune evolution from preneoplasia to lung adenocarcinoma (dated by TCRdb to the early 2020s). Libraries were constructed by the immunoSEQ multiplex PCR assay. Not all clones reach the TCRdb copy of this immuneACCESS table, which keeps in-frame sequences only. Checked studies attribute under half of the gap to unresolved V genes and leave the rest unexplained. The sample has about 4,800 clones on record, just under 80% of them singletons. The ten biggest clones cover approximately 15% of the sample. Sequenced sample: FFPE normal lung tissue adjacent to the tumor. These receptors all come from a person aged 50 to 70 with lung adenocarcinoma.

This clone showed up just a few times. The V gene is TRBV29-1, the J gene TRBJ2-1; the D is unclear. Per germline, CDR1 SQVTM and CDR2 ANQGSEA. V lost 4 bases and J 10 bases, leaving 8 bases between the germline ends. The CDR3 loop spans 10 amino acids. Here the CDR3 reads CSVGQHEQFF. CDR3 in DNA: TGCAGCGTTGGCCAGCACGAGCAGTTCTTC.

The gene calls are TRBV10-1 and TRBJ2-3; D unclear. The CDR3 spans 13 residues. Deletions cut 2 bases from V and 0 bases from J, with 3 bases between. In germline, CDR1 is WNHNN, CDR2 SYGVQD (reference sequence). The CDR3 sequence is CASSEVSTDTQYF. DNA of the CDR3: TGCGCCAGCAGTGAGGTTAGCACAGATACGCAGTATTTT.

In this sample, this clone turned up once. CDR3 amino acids: CASSRQVYNTEAFF. As DNA, the CDR3 is TGTGCCAGCAGCCGTCAGGTGTATAACACTGAAGCTTTCTTT. The chain combines TRBV6-5 with TRBJ1-1, with D uncertain. Germline V lookup: CDR1 MNHEY, CDR2 SVGAGI. The CDR3 runs to 14 residues. Trimming shortened V by 6 bases and J by 2 bases, and 13 bases separated the two germline ends.

CDR3 nucleotides: TGCAGCGTTGAAGGGGATTCCAATCAGCCCCAGCATTTT. It specifies CSVEGDSNQPQHF. V is TRBV29-1 and J is TRBJ1-5; D is unclear. V lost 1 base to trimming and J lost 3 bases, with 7 bases between them. Germline V gives CDR1 SQVTM, CDR2 ANQGSEA. The CDR3 consists of 13 residues. Full variable domain (outside the CDR3, taken from reference TRBV29-1 and TRBJ1-5): SAVISQKPSRDICQRGTSLTIQCQVDSQVTMMFWYRQQPGQSLTLIATANQGSEATYESGFVIDKFPISRPNLTFSTLTVSNMSPEDSSIYLCSVEGDSNQPQHFGDGTRLSIL.

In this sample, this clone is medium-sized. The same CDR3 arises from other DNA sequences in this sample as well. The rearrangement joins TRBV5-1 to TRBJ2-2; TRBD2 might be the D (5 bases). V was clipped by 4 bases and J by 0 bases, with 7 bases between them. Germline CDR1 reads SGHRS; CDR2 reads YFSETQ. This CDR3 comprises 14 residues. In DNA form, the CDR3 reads TGCGCCAGCAGCAGCGGTGCGAACACCGGGGAGCTGTTTTTT. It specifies CASSSGANTGELFF.

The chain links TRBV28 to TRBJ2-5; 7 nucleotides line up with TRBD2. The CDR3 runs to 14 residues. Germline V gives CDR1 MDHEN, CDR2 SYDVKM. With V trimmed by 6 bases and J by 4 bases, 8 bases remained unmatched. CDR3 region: CASSPARGGETQYF. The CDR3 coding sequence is TGTGCCAGCAGCCCCGCGCGCGGGGGAGAGACCCAGTACTTC.

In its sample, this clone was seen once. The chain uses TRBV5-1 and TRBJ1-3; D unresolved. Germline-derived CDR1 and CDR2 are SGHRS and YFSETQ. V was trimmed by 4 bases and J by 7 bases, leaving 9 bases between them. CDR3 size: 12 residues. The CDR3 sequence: CASSDTGNTIYF. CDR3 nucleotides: TGCGCCAGCAGCGATACCGGTAACACCATATATTTT.

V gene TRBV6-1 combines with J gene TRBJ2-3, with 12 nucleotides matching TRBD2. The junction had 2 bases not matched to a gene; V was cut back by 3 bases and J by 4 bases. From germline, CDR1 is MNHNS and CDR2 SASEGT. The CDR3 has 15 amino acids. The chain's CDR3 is CASSETSGSSDTQYF. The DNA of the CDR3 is TGTGCCAGCAGTGAGACTAGCGGGAGTTCAGATACGCAGTATTTT.

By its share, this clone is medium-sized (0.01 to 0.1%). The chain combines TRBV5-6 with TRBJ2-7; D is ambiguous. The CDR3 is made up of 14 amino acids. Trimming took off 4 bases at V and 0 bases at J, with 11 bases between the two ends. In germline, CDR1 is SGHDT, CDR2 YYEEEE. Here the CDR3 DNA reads TGTGCCAGCAGCGCCGGGTCCCCCTCCTACGAGCAGTACTTC. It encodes CASSAGSPSYEQYF.

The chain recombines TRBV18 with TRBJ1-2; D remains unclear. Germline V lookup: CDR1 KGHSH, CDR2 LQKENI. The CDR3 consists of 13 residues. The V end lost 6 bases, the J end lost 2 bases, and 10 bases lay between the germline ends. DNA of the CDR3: TGTGCCAGCTCCGAGGTCGGAAACTATGGCTACACCTTC. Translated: CASSEVGNYGYTF. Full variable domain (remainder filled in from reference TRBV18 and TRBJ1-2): NAGVMQNPRHLVRRRGQEARLRCSPMKGHSHVYWYRQLPEEGLKFMVYLQKENIIDESGMPKERFSAEFPKEGPSILRIQQVVRGDSAAYFCASSEVGNYGYTFGSGTRLTVV.

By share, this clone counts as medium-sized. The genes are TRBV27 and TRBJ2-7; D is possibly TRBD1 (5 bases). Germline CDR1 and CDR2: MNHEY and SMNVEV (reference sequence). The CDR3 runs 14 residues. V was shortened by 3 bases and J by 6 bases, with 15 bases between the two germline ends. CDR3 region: CASSFLGQEGEQYF. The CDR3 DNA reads TGTGCCAGCAGTTTCCTGGGGCAAGAAGGCGAGCAGTACTTC.

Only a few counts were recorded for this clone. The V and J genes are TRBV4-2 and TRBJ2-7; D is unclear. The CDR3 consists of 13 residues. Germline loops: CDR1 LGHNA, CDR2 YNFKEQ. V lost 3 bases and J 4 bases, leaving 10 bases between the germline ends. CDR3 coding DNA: TGTGCCAGCAGCCACATTGGACCGTACGAGCAGTACTTC. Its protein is CASSHIGPYEQYF.

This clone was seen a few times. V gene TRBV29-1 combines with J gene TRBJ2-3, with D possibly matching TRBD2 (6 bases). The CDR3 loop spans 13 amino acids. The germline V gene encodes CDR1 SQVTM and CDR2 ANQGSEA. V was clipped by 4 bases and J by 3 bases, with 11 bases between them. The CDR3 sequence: CSVVVGGTDTQYF. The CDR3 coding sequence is TGCAGCGTTGTAGTGGGAGGAACAGATACGCAGTATTTT.

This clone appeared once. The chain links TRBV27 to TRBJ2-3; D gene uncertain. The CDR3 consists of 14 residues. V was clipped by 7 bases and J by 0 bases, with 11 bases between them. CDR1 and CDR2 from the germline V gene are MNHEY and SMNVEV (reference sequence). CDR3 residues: CASTKGLSTDTQYF. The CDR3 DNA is TGTGCCAGCACTAAGGGCCTGAGCACAGATACGCAGTATTTT.

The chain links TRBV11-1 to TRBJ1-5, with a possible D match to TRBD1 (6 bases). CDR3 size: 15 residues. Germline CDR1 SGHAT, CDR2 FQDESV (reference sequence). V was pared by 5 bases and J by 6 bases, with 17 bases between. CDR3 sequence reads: CASSAQGGSGQPQHF. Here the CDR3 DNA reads TGTGCCAGCAGCGCACAGGGAGGCTCGGGTCAGCCCCAGCATTTT.